This TCR beta chain was sequenced in a study of T cells in Graves' hyperthyroidism and ophthalmopathy. General study results and limits: Ophthalmopathy was distinguished from stable hyperthyroidism by 13 V-J signatures.

Template material for amplifying TCR beta CDR3 regions consisted of RNA transcripts. The TCR CDR3 first-round RT-PCR relied on the HTBI primer set. TCRdb itself ran the multiplex PCR reads through MiXCR, one entry per CDR3 protein. The data hold around 420,000 distinct CDR3 sequences, with roughly 13% observed a single time. At least ten counts were recorded for this clonotype. Its cognate antigen is unknown. CDR1 is MNHEY and CDR2 is SMNVEV in the germline V gene (reference sequence). Trimming shortened V by 6 bases and J by 1 base, and 19 bases separated the two germline ends. This CDR3 spans 17 amino acids.

The sequence came from a woman aged 18-29 years with Graves' hyperthyroidism. Sequencing input: blood. The gene calls are TRBV27 and TRBJ1-5, with a tentative D call TRBD1 (5 bases). The CDR3 spells CASSYPAQDASNQPQHF. The CDR3 region has the DNA TGTGCCAGCAGCTACCCGGCACAGGACGCCAGCAATCAGCCCCAGCATTTT.